These 19 T cell receptor beta chains originate from one sample sequenced in a study of cytotoxic CD8 clonotypes in ibrutinib-treated CLL (dated by TCRdb to the early 2020s). Library preparation was by the immunoSEQ multiplex PCR assay. TCRdb's version of the immuneACCESS table is confined to in-frame rearrangements and falls short of the full clone set. An unresolved V gene accounts for under half of the shortfall where checked; the remainder is of unknown origin. A total of 300,000 to 350,000 clones appear in this sample, 80% of them only once. Together, the top ten hold over 6.5% of the sample. Source: PBMCs, taken before ibrutinib treatment. The receptors were sampled from a human donor with chronic lymphocytic leukemia.

The chain combines TRBV7-6 with TRBJ1-3; the match to TRBD1 covers 8 bases. CDR3 length: 16 residues. V lost 5 bases to trimming and J lost 9 bases; unmatched junction nucleotides: 15. Germline CDR1 reads SGHVS; CDR2 reads FNYEAQ. In nucleotides, the CDR3 is TGTGCCAGCAGCCGCGACAGGGGCGGACCTGGTCGCACCATATATTTT. As protein: CASSRDRGGPGRTIYF.

The rearrangement uses TRBV2 and TRBJ1-3; weak D call: TRBD1 (5 bases). The CDR3 consists of 15 residues. Germline values: CDR1 SNHLY, CDR2 FYNNEI. V was clipped by 4 bases and J by 0 bases, with 10 bases between them. This CDR3 is CASSVGGISGNTIYF. CDR3 nucleotides: TGTGCCAGCAGTGTTGGGGGGATCTCTGGAAACACCATATATTTT.

The J gene is TRBJ2-2, the V gene TRBV4-2; possibly TRBD2 for D (5 bases). Deletions cut 3 bases from V and 2 bases from J, with 10 bases between. Germline-derived CDR1 and CDR2 are LGHNA and YNFKEQ. This CDR3 is built from 15 residues. CDR3 in DNA: TGTGCCAGCAGCCAGCAACTAGGAAACACCGGGGAGCTGTTTTTT. This codes for CASSQQLGNTGELFF.

The chain carries TRBV30 and TRBJ2-3; D perhaps matches TRBD1 (6 bases). The CDR3 totals 15 residues. CDR1 is GTSNPN, CDR2 SVGIG, per germline (reference sequence). With 0 bases removed from V and 2 bases from J, the gap between germline ends came to 12 bases. The CDR3 loop is CAWSVGAPHTDTQYF. In nucleotides, the CDR3 is TGTGCCTGGAGTGTGGGGGCGCCCCACACAGATACGCAGTATTTT.

The rearrangement links TRBV7-8 to TRBJ2-3; D remains ambiguous. Germline V gene lookup returns CDR1 SGHVS and CDR2 FQNEAQ. The CDR3 runs 16 residues. V lost 2 bases to trimming and J lost 5 bases, with 17 bases between them. CDR3 protein: CASSLPIRFGRDTQYF. CDR3 nucleotide sequence: TGTGCCAGCAGCTTACCTATCCGGTTTGGAAGAGATACGCAGTATTTT.

The sample holds one count of this clone. J is TRBJ2-1 and V is TRBV5-1, with 15 bases lining up with TRBD2. The CDR3 has 20 amino acids. Germline CDR1 reads SGHRS; CDR2 reads YFSETQ. Trimming at V came to 4 bases and at J to 5 bases, leaving 16 bases not matched to a gene. The DNA of the CDR3 is TGCGCCAGCAGCCCCGGTCCGGGACTAGCGGGAGGAGATTATAACAATGAGCAGTTCTTC. Protein: CASSPGPGLAGGDYNNEQFF.

This rearrangement joins TRBV29-1 to TRBJ1-5; D gene uncertain. From germline, CDR1 is SQVTM and CDR2 ANQGSEA. CDR3 length equals 13 residues. Trimming left V 5 bases short and J 4 bases short, with 12 bases between. CDR3 sequence reads: CSVSVEANQPQHF. CDR3 nucleotides: TGCAGCGTTTCGGTGGAGGCTAATCAGCCCCAGCATTTT.

The chain combines TRBV7-8 with TRBJ2-1; 7 bases align to TRBD2. Germline loops: CDR1 SGHVS, CDR2 FQNEAQ. This CDR3 is built from 17 residues. V lost 3 bases, J lost 2 bases, and 10 bases stayed unmatched. CDR3 nucleotides: TGTGCCAGCAGCTTGGGCCCGGCGGGAGCCACCTACAATGAGCAGTTCTTC. It codes for CASSLGPAGATYNEQFF.

The CDR3 loop is CASSQPRRTVYF. DNA for the CDR3: TGTGCCAGCAGCCAACCCCGCCGGACAGTTTACTTC. This chain links TRBV7-2 with TRBJ2-4, with D perhaps matching TRBD1 (6 bases). This CDR3 spans 12 amino acids. Trimming took off 5 bases at V and 16 bases at J, with 18 bases between the two ends. Germline CDR1 is SGHTA and CDR2 is FQGNSA.

This clone showed up just once. V gene TRBV6-5 combines with J gene TRBJ2-7; D not certain. The CDR3 is made up of 13 amino acids. The V end was cut by 2 bases, the J end by 0 bases, with 5 bases between. CDR1 is MNHEY and CDR2 is SVGAGI in the germline V gene. CDR3: CASSYRSSYEQYF. DNA of the CDR3: TGTGCCAGCAGTTACCGCAGCTCCTACGAGCAGTACTTC.

The chain has TRBV11-2 and TRBJ2-1; 14 positions agree with TRBD2. In germline, CDR1 is SGHAT, CDR2 FQNNGV. The CDR3 has 17 amino acids. V lost 4 bases, J lost 9 bases, and 11 bases stayed unmatched. The CDR3 DNA is TGTGCCAGCAGCTCTACCGGGACTAGCGGGAGAATGGCTGAGCAGTTCTTC. Encoded protein: CASSSTGTSGRMAEQFF.

V usage is TRBV4-1 and J usage is TRBJ2-2; tentatively, D is TRBD1 (6 bases). The V gene's germline CDR1 is MGHRA and CDR2 YSYEKL. Trimming removed 4 bases from V and 1 base from J, with 13 bases in between. This CDR3 spans 16 amino acids. In nucleotides, the CDR3 is TGCGCCAGCAGCCCCAAGGGACACCTGAACACCGGGGAGCTGTTTTTT. Its translation is CASSPKGHLNTGELFF.

This clone was picked up a small number of times. V gene TRBV27 combines with J gene TRBJ1-5, with D possibly matching TRBD1 (5 bases). Trimming removed 5 bases from V and 4 bases from J, with 12 bases in between. The V gene's germline CDR1 is MNHEY and CDR2 SMNVEV (reference sequence). There are 14 residues in the CDR3. As DNA, the CDR3 is TGTGCCAGCAGTCCTATGGGGGTAAATCAGCCCCAGCATTTT. Its translation is CASSPMGVNQPQHF.

V gene TRBV18 combines with J gene TRBJ1-5; D perhaps matches TRBD1 (6 bases). CDR1 is KGHSH, CDR2 LQKENI, per germline. CDR3 length equals 15 residues. Trimming cost V 3 bases and J 0 bases, with 9 bases left between them. The CDR3 DNA follows: TGTGCCAGCTCACCGGGGGGCTATAGCAATCAGCCCCAGCATTTT. This gives the protein CASSPGGYSNQPQHF.

The chain links TRBV6-6 to TRBJ2-5, with a possible D match to TRBD2 (7 bases). The CDR3 is 16 amino acids. The V gene's germline CDR1 is MNHNY and CDR2 SVGAGI (reference sequence). V lost 2 bases to trimming and J lost 2 bases, with 15 bases between them. This CDR3 is CASSYAEGGLQETQYF. CDR3 bases: TGTGCCAGCAGTTACGCCGAGGGGGGGCTGCAAGAGACCCAGTACTTC.

This chain uses TRBV9 with TRBJ2-7; D remains ambiguous. The CDR3 length is 15 residues. Germline CDR1 SGDLS, CDR2 YYNGEE. Trimming removed 0 bases from V and 0 bases from J, with 10 bases in between. The CDR3 region is CASSVGVGPSYEQYF. CDR3 coding DNA: TGTGCCAGCAGCGTAGGGGTAGGTCCCTCCTACGAGCAGTACTTC.

J is TRBJ2-7 and V is TRBV30, with 11 bases lining up with TRBD1. Germline assignment: CDR1 GTSNPN and CDR2 SVGIG (reference sequence). The CDR3 length is 15 residues. The junction had 7 bases not matched to a gene; V was cut back by 2 bases and J by 4 bases. CDR3 amino acids: CAWSPSGTGGYEQYF. DNA for the CDR3: TGTGCCTGGAGTCCATCCGGGACAGGGGGTTACGAGCAGTACTTC. The full variable domain, with the rest looked up from reference TRBV30 and TRBJ2-7, is SQTIHQWPATLVQPVGSPLSLECTVEGTSNPNLYWYRQAAGRGLQLLFYSVGIGQISSEVPQNLSASRPQDRQFILSSKKLLLSDSGFYLCAWSPSGTGGYEQYFGPGTRLTVT.

In this sample, this clone turned up once. The chain links TRBV28 to TRBJ1-5, with 11 positions matching TRBD1. Germline loops: CDR1 MDHEN, CDR2 SYDVKM. The length of the CDR3 is 18 residues. The V gene end was trimmed by 5 bases and the J gene end by 1 base; junction bases not matched to a gene: 10. CDR3 sequence reads: CASSEPRTGGWSNQPQHF. In nucleotides, the CDR3 is TGTGCCAGCAGTGAACCCAGGACAGGGGGCTGGAGCAATCAGCCCCAGCATTTT.

This chain uses TRBV18 with TRBJ1-1, with no clear D. CDR1 is KGHSH and CDR2 is LQKENI in the germline V gene. This CDR3 region has 13 residues. Trimming cost V 1 base and J 2 bases, with 5 bases left between them. The CDR3 coding sequence is TGTGCCAGCTCACCACTCTATAACACTGAAGCTTTCTTT. Translating it yields CASSPLYNTEAFF.